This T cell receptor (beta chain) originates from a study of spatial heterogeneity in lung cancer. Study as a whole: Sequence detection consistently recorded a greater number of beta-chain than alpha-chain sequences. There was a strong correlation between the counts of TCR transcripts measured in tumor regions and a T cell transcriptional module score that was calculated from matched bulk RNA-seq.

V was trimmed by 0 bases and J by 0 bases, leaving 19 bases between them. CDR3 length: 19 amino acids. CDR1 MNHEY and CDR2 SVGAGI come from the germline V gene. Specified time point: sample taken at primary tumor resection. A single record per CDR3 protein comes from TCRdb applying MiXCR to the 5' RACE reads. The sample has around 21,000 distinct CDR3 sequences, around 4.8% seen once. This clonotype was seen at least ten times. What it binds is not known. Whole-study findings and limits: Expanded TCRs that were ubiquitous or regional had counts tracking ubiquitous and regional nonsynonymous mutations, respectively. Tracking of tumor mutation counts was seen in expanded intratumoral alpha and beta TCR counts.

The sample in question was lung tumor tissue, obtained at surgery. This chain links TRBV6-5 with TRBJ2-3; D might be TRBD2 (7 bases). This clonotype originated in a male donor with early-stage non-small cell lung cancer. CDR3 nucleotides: TGTGCCAGCAGTTACTCTGGGGCGGTAGGGGGGGGAAGCACAGATACGCAGTATTTT. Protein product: CASSYSGAVGGGSTDTQYF.